A selection of T cell receptor beta chains follows, all from one sample in a study of shared clonotypes between healthy human individuals. Measured with immunoSEQ multiplex PCR; TCRdb has only the in-frame clones, and not every one. The repertoire holds 1,400,000 or so clones, around 98.5% seen once, with over 0.3% in the top ten. The specimen sequenced was naive CD4+ T cells sorted from blood. The receptors derive from a man aged 25 to 45 in good health. Both conserved end residues are part of each CDR3. The D gene is left open where the match is weak. Clone size is stated in some rows and not others, as once, few, many or a class when expanded.

v_call	j_call	clone_size	d_call	cdr3_aa	cdr3_nt
TRBV5-1	TRBJ2-1	once	TRBD1	CASSLAPTGGAYNEQFF	TGCGCCAGCAGCTTGGCCCCGACAGGGGGCGCTTACAATGAGCAGTTCTTC
TRBV19	TRBJ2-7	-	TRBD1	CASKGQGAWEQYF	TGTGCCAGTAAGGGCCAGGGGGCGTGGGAGCAGTACTTC
TRBV27	TRBJ2-1	-	-	CASSLLQNKKQFF	TGTGCCAGCAGTTTATTACAGAACAAGAAGCAGTTCTTC
TRBV5-4	TRBJ2-7	-	-	CASSLPGGSKGEQYF	TGTGCCAGCAGCTTGCCGGGCGGCTCGAAGGGAGAGCAGTACTTC
TRBV28	TRBJ2-7	-	-	CASSSGDRVVDEQYF	TGTGCCAGCAGTTCGGGAGACAGGGTAGTCGACGAGCAGTACTTC
TRBV5-4	TRBJ2-1	-	-	CASRFGSSSYNEQFF	TGTGCCAGCAGGTTTGGTAGCAGCTCCTACAATGAGCAGTTCTTC
TRBV5-1	TRBJ2-7	once	-	CASSLAQAVTYEQYF	TGCGCCAGCAGCTTGGCCCAAGCGGTTACCTACGAGCAGTACTTC
TRBV28	TRBJ2-1	-	-	CASMGHRFGNEQFF	TGTGCCAGCATGGGACACCGGTTTGGGAATGAGCAGTTCTTC
TRBV27	TRBJ1-1	-	-	CASIRGGEAFF	TGTGCCAGCATCAGAGGAGGTGAAGCTTTCTTT
TRBV15	TRBJ2-2	once	-	CATSRAPGAGELFF	TGTGCCACCAGCAGAGCCCCAGGGGCCGGGGAGCTGTTTTTT
TRBV6-5	TRBJ1-4	-	TRBD1	CASSPGQGAEKLFF	TGTGCCAGCAGCCCGGGACAGGGCGCTGAAAAACTGTTTTTT